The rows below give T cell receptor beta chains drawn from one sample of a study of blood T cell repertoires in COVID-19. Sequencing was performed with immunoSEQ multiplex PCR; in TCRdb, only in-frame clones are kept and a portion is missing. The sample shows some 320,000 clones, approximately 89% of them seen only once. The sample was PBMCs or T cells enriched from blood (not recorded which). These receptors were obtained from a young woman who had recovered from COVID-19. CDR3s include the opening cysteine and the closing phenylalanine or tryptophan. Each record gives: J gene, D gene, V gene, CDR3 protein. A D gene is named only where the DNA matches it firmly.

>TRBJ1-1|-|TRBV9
CASSPTPGNTEAFF
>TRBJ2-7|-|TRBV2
CASSVRGEEQYF
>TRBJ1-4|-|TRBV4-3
CASSQGSGGTGEKLFF
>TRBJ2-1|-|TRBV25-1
CASSEYRGGSYNEQFF
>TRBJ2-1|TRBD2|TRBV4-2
CASSQVRFRGVEGEQFF
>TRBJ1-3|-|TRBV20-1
CSAADTPSIYF
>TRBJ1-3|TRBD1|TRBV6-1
CASSEPWDRGSGNTIYF
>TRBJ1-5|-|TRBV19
CASSASREGSNQPQHF
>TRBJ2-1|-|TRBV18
CASSVSTDGNEQFF
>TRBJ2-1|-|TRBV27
CASSYQAGNEQFF
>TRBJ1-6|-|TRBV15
CATSAGPTAANSPLHF
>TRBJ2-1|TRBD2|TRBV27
CASSFEIAGTQFF
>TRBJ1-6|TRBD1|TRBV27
CASSFGQGGAPLHF
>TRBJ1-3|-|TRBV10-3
CAISESPSSGNTIYF
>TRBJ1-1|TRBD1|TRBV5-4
CASSLQGLGNTEAFF
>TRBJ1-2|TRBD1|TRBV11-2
CASSQDRVYGYTF
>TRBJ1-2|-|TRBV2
CASSDGGNYGYTF
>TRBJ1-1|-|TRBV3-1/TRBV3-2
CASSQPEGNTEAFF
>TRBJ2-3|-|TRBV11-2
CASSSWQGGTDTQYF
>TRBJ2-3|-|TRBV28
CATWGEGPLGGLIDTQYF
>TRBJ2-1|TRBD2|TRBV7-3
CASSLIAGGHNEQFF
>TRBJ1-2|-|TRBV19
CASSITGSGYTF
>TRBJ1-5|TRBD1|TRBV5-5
CASSPSEGAFKQPQHF
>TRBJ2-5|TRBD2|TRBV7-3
CASSKLAGGQETQYF
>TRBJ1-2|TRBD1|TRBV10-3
CAIRTLTGNNYGYTF
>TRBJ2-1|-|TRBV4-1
CASSQAAGGLYNEQFF
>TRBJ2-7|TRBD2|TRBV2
CASSEGGARSYEQYF
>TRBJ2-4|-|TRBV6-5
CASRDTLAKNIQYF
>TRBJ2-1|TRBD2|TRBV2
CASRGGDPDNEQFF
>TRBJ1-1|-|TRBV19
CASSPSPGRRHTEAFF
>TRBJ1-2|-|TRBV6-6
CASSDDIYGYTF
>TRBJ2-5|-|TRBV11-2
CASSLGRMVELYF
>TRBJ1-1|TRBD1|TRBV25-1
CASSAGGGVDTEAFF
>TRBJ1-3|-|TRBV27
CASSSGRASGNTIYF
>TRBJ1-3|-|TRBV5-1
CASSPTGPRSGNTIYF
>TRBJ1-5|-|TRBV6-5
CASSYQGKEHF
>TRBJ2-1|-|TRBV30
CAWSPTRALPQFF
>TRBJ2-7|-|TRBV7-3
CASSPSDEQYF
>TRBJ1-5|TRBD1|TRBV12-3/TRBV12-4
CASSLDRGQPQHF
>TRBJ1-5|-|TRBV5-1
CASSLEGWQPQHF
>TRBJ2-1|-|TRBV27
CASSFDGSSYNEQFF
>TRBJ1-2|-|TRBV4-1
CASSQAAAGLANYGYTF
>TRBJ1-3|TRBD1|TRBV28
CASSMGQAISGNTIYF
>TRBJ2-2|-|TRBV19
CASSMLGGGGELFF
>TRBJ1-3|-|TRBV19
CASREDSSGNTIYF
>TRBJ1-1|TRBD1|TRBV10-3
CAHGQADAAFF
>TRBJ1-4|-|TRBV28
CASRGVEKLFF
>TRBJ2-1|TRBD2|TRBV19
CATTLSGGASMYNEQFF
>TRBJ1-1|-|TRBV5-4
CASSLWANTEAFF
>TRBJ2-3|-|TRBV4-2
CASSQDSKVAAYESTDTQYF
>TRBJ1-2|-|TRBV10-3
CAIGAGDGHLYGYTF
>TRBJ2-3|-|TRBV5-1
CASSLVATRGLDTQYF
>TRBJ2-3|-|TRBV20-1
CSASRGSDTQYF
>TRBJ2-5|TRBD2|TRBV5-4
CASSLVLAGQETQYF
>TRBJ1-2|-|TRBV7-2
CASSPRVTGHHGYTF